The 2 T cell receptor beta chains in this list originate from one sample, sequenced in a study of T cell responses to AZD1222 COVID-19 vaccine. Data came from immunoSEQ multiplex PCR; TCRdb stores just in-frame clones and leaves some out. This sample has about 130,000 clones, with around 90% found just once. The sequencing used peripheral blood, collected on day 0 of AZD1222 vaccination. The receptors originated from an adult in good health.

V is TRBV9 and J is TRBJ2-7; D possibly corresponds to TRBD2 (5 bases). Germline values: CDR1 SGDLS, CDR2 YYNGEE. V was pared by 4 bases and J by 5 bases, with 13 bases between. The CDR3 sequence is 13 residues long. In DNA form, the CDR3 reads TGTGCCAGCAGCCCTAATTCGGGAAACGAGCAGTACTTC. Amino acid sequence: CASSPNSGNEQYF.

The genes are TRBV7-9 and TRBJ2-5, with unresolved D. The CDR3 has 15 amino acids. Trimming stripped 5 bases from V and 2 bases from J, with 15 bases between. CDR1 and CDR2 from the germline V gene are SEHNR and FQNEAQ (reference sequence). The CDR3 DNA reads as TGTGCCAGCAGCCCGCGTCTGGGCGGTCAAGAGACCCAGTACTTC. Residues: CASSPRLGGQETQYF. The entire variable domain, with the rest obtained from reference TRBV7-9 and TRBJ2-5, is as follows: DTGVSQNPRHKITKRGQNVTFRCDPISEHNRLYWYRQTLGQGPEFLTYFQNEAQLEKSRLLSDRFSAERPKGSFSTLEIQRTEQGDSAMYLCASSPRLGGQETQYFGPGTRLLVL.